This TCR beta chain was obtained from a study of cytomegalovirus exposure and HLA in healthy donors. Healthy bone marrow donors made up the donors. Whereas donors were nominally healthy upon sampling, unrecorded immune exposures were probable. In regard to this clone: Its specificity is unknown.

Primers: 60 Vbeta forward and 13 Jbeta reverse. Here immunoSEQ multiplex PCR was the method, and the copy in TCRdb shows in-frame clones only, minus some. The sample lists a few hundred thousand clones, about 90% seen once, with 1.5% to 2% in the top ten. Points from the study as a whole: In vitro testing confirmed a few CMV-associated chains as specific for CMV antigens. It was approximately 170 TCR beta chains that were listed as cytomegalovirus-associated.

There are 16 residues in the CDR3. CDR1 and CDR2 from the germline V gene are LNHDA and SQIVND (reference sequence). V lost 4 bases and J lost 0, with 13 bases in between. What was sequenced was PBMCs. This sequence was found in a girl aged 2-10 years in good health and CMV-seronegative. The chain joins TRBV19 to TRBJ2-1, with D maybe TRBD1 (5 bases). The CDR3 nucleotides are TGTGCCAGTAGTAGCAGGGTCCTTAGCTCCTACAATGAGCAGTTCTTC. It specifies CASSSRVLSSYNEQFF.